The clone carrying this TCR beta chain was observed a handful of times. The data are from a study of cytotoxic CD8 clonotypes in ibrutinib-treated CLL. CDR1 GTSNPN and CDR2 SVGIG come from the germline V gene (reference sequence). The CDR3 runs to 12 residues. With 0 bases removed from V and 4 bases from J, the gap between germline ends came to 6 bases. Only in-frame clones appear in the TCRdb table, and some are missing; sequencing was by immunoSEQ multiplex PCR. The table has about 140,000 clones, approximately 75% seen once. The source is a human donor with chronic lymphocytic leukemia. The chain carries TRBV30 and TRBJ2-5, with TRBD2 as a possible D gene (5 bases). The specimen was PBMCs, collected after 12 months of ibrutinib treatment. CDR3 nucleotides: TGTGCCTGGAGTGTTGCGGGAGAGACCCAGTACTTC. Its protein product is CAWSVAGETQYF.